This entry concerns a single T cell receptor (beta chain). The sample holds many counts of this clone. Its antigen is unknown. Base quality data are lacking; no much larger clone is found one base away. To sequence the TCRbeta CDR3 region, genomic DNA was isolated from the sorted cells. TCRbeta CDR3 regions were sequenced using the immunoSEQ Assay. TCRdb limited this immuneACCESS table to in-frame rearrangements with V and J called. A share of clones is missing; checked studies link under half to unresolved V genes, and the rest is unexplained. The sample has fewer than 90,000 clones on record, about 88% of them singletons. The top ten clones comprise 2% to 3% of the sample. This entry comes from a study of OX40 agonist ivuxolimab in advanced cancers. As for the study more broadly: The costimulatory receptor OX40 (CD134) was targeted by ivuxolimab, a fully human IgG2 agonistic monoclonal antibody. Among the approximately 50 dose-escalation patients, around 19 had hepatocellular carcinoma, approximately 15 melanoma, 9 renal cell carcinoma and 9 head and neck cancer. Intravenous ivuxolimab was administered to patients every 2 weeks at six dose levels: 0.01, 0.1, 0.3, 1.5, 3 and 10 mg/kg. The paper covers the monotherapy dose-escalation part of the phase I ivuxolimab trial, which included N ≈ 52 patients. A male proportion of roughly 85% and a mean age of around 60 years, ranging from about 20 to 80, were recorded for the dose-escalation cohort. The point of sequencing TCRbeta in the periphery was to test whether ivuxolimab changed TCR sequence diversity and drove clonal T-cell expansion. Partial responses were achieved by three dose-escalation patients, of whom one had hepatocellular carcinoma and two had cutaneous melanoma. Prior anti-PD-1, anti-PD-L1 or anti-CTLA-4 therapy was permitted, and approximately 40% of dose-escalation patients had received checkpoint inhibitors.

What the authors observed across the whole study: After ivuxolimab, more expanded clones were found on average in CD8+ T cells than in CD4+ T cells. Antigen specificity was not determined for the clonally expanded peripheral T cells. Low levels of normalized T-cell clonal expansion were also shown by some nonresponding patients. Clonal expansion of both CD4+ and CD8+ blood T cells was observed from baseline to week 6 at doses 0.1 to 3.0 mg/kg. In partial responders in the 0.1-3.0 mg/kg groups, normalized peripheral clonal expansion was found to be among the lowest, especially among CD8+ T cells.

Patients with autoimmune disease history or receiving systemic immunosuppression were excluded from the trial. In every dose cohort, peripheral blood was drawn for TCR sequencing at baseline, cycle 4 day 1, and cycle 7 day 1. The samples were drawn from a first-in-human, open-label, multicenter phase I dose-escalation trial of ivuxolimab. Adults with locally advanced or metastatic melanoma, renal cell, hepatocellular, or head and neck squamous cell carcinoma were enrolled in the trial. Before TCR sequencing, CD4+ and CD8+ T cells were separately sorted from peripheral blood. The germline V gene specifies KGHSH as CDR1 and LQKENI as CDR2. V is pruned by 4 bases and J by 7 bases, leaving 5 bases of the junction without a gene match. The CDR3 holds 15 amino acids from the cysteine to the phenylalanine. Only the CDR3 region is kept as DNA, spanning 45 bases read in frame from base 1.

The source is an adult with an advanced solid tumor such as melanoma, head and neck, liver or kidney cancer. The rearrangement combines TRBV18 with TRBJ2-1, with 12 bases matching TRBD2. The sample here was CD4+ or CD8+ T cells sorted from blood, taken in a trial of the OX40 agonist ivuxolimab. The CDR3: CASSRSSGGANEQFF. The nucleotide sequence reads TGTGCCAGCTCACGATCTAGCGGGGGGGCGAATGAGCAGTTCTTC. The variable domain in full, with residues beyond the CDR3 obtained from the reference TRBV18 and TRBJ2-1 genes, is NAGVMQNPRHLVRRRGQEARLRCSPMKGHSHVYWYRQLPEEGLKFMVYLQKENIIDESGMPKERFSAEFPKEGPSILRIQQVVRGDSAAYFCASSRSSGGANEQFFGPGTRLTVL.